The clone carrying this T cell receptor beta chain was recorded only once. Its antigen is still unknown. V was clipped by 3 bases and J by 3 bases; unmatched bases: 4. CDR1 is SGHKS and CDR2 is YYEKEE in the germline V gene (reference sequence). The CDR3 runs to 18 residues. TCRdb re-analysed the 5' RACE reads in MiXCR, keeping a single row per CDR3 protein. Of about 250,000 distinct CDR3 sequences listed, about 30% are singletons. The sample belongs to a study of CD8 T cells in ankylosing spondylitis. Study-wide points: A subset of motif variants has previously been described in the synovial fluid and blood of reactive arthritis.

The chain links TRBV5-5 to TRBJ2-6; 15 bases fit TRBD2. Sequencing was done on a sample of blood, either unsorted or a sorted T cell fraction (not recorded which). This clonotype was obtained from a male donor with ankylosing spondylitis or in good health (not recorded which). The CDR3 protein is CASSWTSGGAFGANVLTF. As DNA, the CDR3 is TGTGCCAGCAGCTGGACTAGCGGGGGGGCGTTTGGGGCCAACGTCCTGACTTTC.